The clone carrying this T cell receptor (beta chain) was recorded many times. The sample belongs to a study of shared clonotypes between healthy human individuals. This CDR3 has 15 amino acids. V was cut by 4 bases and J by 6 bases, with 16 bases left in between. Looked up from germline, CDR1 is SGHNT and CDR2 is YYREEE (reference sequence). Clones were sequenced by immunoSEQ multiplex PCR, and TCRdb holds only the in-frame ones, with some missing. The repertoire holds roughly 86,000 clones, with approximately 70% as singletons. The TCR sequence derives from a man aged 25 to 45 in good health. The rearrangement links TRBV5-4 to TRBJ2-2, with a tentative D call TRBD2 (6 bases). Sequenced: memory CD8+ T cells sorted from blood. Subset noted: CD45RO+ cells pooled with CCR7-negative TemRA cells. The CDR3 reads CASSRGELSAGELFF. In DNA form, the CDR3 reads TGTGCCAGCAGCCGCGGGGAGTTATCGGCCGGGGAGCTGTTTTTT.